This entry lists 30 T cell receptor beta chains sequenced from one sample in a study of OX40 agonist ivuxolimab in advanced cancers. The assay was immunoSEQ multiplex PCR, and TCRdb's table has in-frame clones only and misses some. Altogether about 86,000 clones are present, approximately 90% being singletons, with the ten largest covering 1.3% to 1.5%. The specimen comprised CD4+ or CD8+ T cells sorted from blood, sampled in a trial of the OX40 agonist ivuxolimab. These TCRs come from an adult with an advanced solid tumor such as melanoma, head and neck, liver or kidney cancer.

This clone was observed a few times. The CDR3, as DNA: TGCGCCAGCAGCCAAAGTGGCAGGGGGTCCCAGTTCTTC. Residues: CASSQSGRGSQFF. This chain links TRBV4-1 with TRBJ2-1; 7 bases agree with TRBD1. Trimming at V came to 2 bases and at J to 13 bases, leaving 8 bases not matched to a gene. CDR3 length: 13 residues. Germline CDR1 is MGHRA and CDR2 is YSYEKL.

The chain combines TRBV27 with TRBJ2-2, with a tentative D call TRBD1 (6 bases). In germline, CDR1 is MNHEY, CDR2 SMNVEV (reference sequence). Trimming left V 6 bases short and J 3 bases short, with 11 bases between. This CDR3 region has 14 residues. Here the CDR3 reads CASSPGTYTGELFF. The CDR3 DNA sequence: TGTGCCAGCAGCCCCGGGACATACACCGGGGAGCTGTTTTTT.

The chain recombines TRBV27 with TRBJ2-3, with 10 bases matching TRBD2. This CDR3 contains 15 residues. Germline loops: CDR1 MNHEY, CDR2 SMNVEV (reference sequence). Losses at the gene ends were 5 bases for V and 4 bases for J; bases not matched to a gene: 6. The CDR3 region is CASSPWTSGADTQYF. CDR3 nucleotide sequence: TGTGCCAGCAGTCCGTGGACTAGCGGCGCAGATACGCAGTATTTT.

About this clone itself: One end of the junction varies from germline; a read error may be responsible. The chain recombines TRBV14 with TRBJ2-7; D call uncertain. The V gene's germline CDR1 is SGHDN and CDR2 FVKESK. The CDR3 is 14 amino acids. CDR3 in DNA: TGTGCCAGCAGCCAAGATTATGACACCCCCCATAAGGACTTC. Protein sequence: CASSQDYDTPHKDF.

This chain uses TRBV4-1 with TRBJ2-1; 7 bases line up with TRBD2. The CDR3 spans 16 residues. The junction had 7 bases not matched to a gene; V was cut back by 0 bases and J by 5 bases. In germline, CDR1 is MGHRA, CDR2 YSYEKL. The CDR3 sequence: CASSQDPSRGDNEQFF. The CDR3 DNA reads as TGCGCCAGCAGCCAAGATCCTAGCCGGGGGGACAATGAGCAGTTCTTC.

This rearrangement joins TRBV7-2 to TRBJ2-5, with 9 bases lining up with TRBD1. The CDR3 consists of 15 residues. In germline, CDR1 is SGHTA, CDR2 FQGNSA. V dropped 3 bases and J dropped 7; count of bases not matched to a gene: 9. CDR3 nucleotide sequence: TGTGCCAGCAGCTTGGGACAGGGTTGGGGAGGGACCCAGTACTTC. Encoded protein: CASSLGQGWGGTQYF.

This sequence joins TRBV7-2 and TRBJ1-2; 9 positions agree with TRBD1. CDR1 and CDR2 (germline): SGHTA, FQGNSA. This CDR3 is built from 15 residues. The V segment lost 0 bases and the J segment 6 bases; nucleotides outside the gene matches: 5. CDR3 residues: CASSLASGQGHGYTF. Written as DNA, the CDR3 is TGTGCCAGCAGCTTAGCCTCGGGACAGGGTCATGGCTACACCTTC. Looking up the rest from reference TRBV7-2 and TRBJ1-2 gives the full variable domain: GAGVSQSPSNKVTEKGKDVELRCDPISGHTALYWYRQSLGQGLEFLIYFQGNSAPDKSGLPSDRFSAERTGGSVSTLTIQRTQQEDSAVYLCASSLASGQGHGYTFGSGTRLTVV.

This chain links TRBV28 with TRBJ1-6, with TRBD1 matching 7 bases. The CDR3 is made up of 15 amino acids. The germline CDR1 and CDR2 sequences are MDHEN and SYDVKM. V dropped 3 bases and J dropped 5; count of bases not matched to a gene: 4. DNA of the CDR3: TGTGCCAGCAGTTTGTACAGGGGAGATAATTCACCCCTCCACTTT. The encoded protein is CASSLYRGDNSPLHF.

The chain combines TRBV7-9 with TRBJ2-5; D remains unclear. CDR1 SEHNR and CDR2 FQNEAQ come from the germline V gene (reference sequence). This CDR3 spans 13 amino acids. Trimming left V 5 bases short and J 2 bases short, with 9 bases between. This CDR3 is CASSPDTQETQYF. The CDR3 coding sequence is TGTGCCAGCAGCCCCGACACACAAGAGACCCAGTACTTC. Full variable domain (remainder filled in from reference TRBV7-9 and TRBJ2-5): DTGVSQNPRHKITKRGQNVTFRCDPISEHNRLYWYRQTLGQGPEFLTYFQNEAQLEKSRLLSDRFSAERPKGSFSTLEIQRTEQGDSAMYLCASSPDTQETQYFGPGTRLLVL.

DNA for the CDR3: TGCGCCAGCAGCTTGGCTGAGCACAGCTCCTACAATGAGCAGTTCTTC. Residues: CASSLAEHSSYNEQFF. This chain links TRBV5-1 with TRBJ2-1; no firm D call. CDR1 is SGHRS, CDR2 YFSETQ, per germline. The CDR3 is made up of 16 amino acids. Between the trimmed V and J ends, which lost 0 bases and 0 bases, there was a span of 10 bases. Full variable domain (outside the CDR3, taken from reference TRBV5-1 and TRBJ2-1): KAGVTQTPRYLIKTRGQQVTLSCSPISGHRSVSWYQQTPGQGLQFLFEYFSETQRNKGNFPGRFSGRQFSNSRSEMNVSTLELGDSALYLCASSLAEHSSYNEQFFGPGTRLTVL.

This chain connects TRBV5-4 to TRBJ2-6; TRBD1 agrees at 9 bases. The CDR3 is 19 residues long. Per germline, CDR1 SGHNT and CDR2 YYREEE (reference sequence). Losses at the gene ends were 4 bases for V and 1 base for J; bases not matched to a gene: 12. CDR3 amino acids: CASSPSPGQGGSGANVLTF. The CDR3 bases are TGTGCCAGCAGCCCTAGTCCGGGACAGGGCGGTTCTGGGGCCAACGTCCTGACTTTC. The variable domain in full, with the rest retrieved from reference TRBV5-4 and TRBJ2-6, is ETGVTQSPTHLIKTRGQQVTLRCSSQSGHNTVSWYQQALGQGPQFIFQYYREEENGRGNFPPRFSGLQFPNYSSELNVNALELDDSALYLCASSPSPGQGGSGANVLTFGAGSRLTVL.

This chain links TRBV7-7 with TRBJ1-4, with 9 bases that match TRBD1. CDR3 length equals 16 residues. V dropped 1 base and J dropped 7; count of bases not matched to a gene: 7. The V gene's germline CDR1 is SSHAT and CDR2 FNYEAQ (reference sequence). CDR3 coding DNA: TGTGCCAGCAGCTTAGGGGCCGGGACAGGGAGTGAAAAACTGTTTTTT. It yields the protein CASSLGAGTGSEKLFF. Based on the CDR3 plus reference TRBV7-7 and TRBJ1-4, the full variable domain is GAGVSQSPRYKVTKRGQDVTLRCDPISSHATLYWYQQALGQGPEFLTYFNYEAQPDKSGLPSDRFSAERPEGSISTLTIQRTEQRDSAMYRCASSLGAGTGSEKLFFGSGTQLSVL.

The J gene is TRBJ2-7, the V gene TRBV5-1, with TRBD1 matching 7 bases. The CDR3 spans 15 residues. Germline CDR1 is SGHRS and CDR2 is YFSETQ. Trimming cost V 0 bases and J 3 bases; bases outside gene matches: 6. Here the CDR3 reads CASSLVPDRNYEQYF. The CDR3 coding sequence is TGCGCCAGCAGCTTGGTCCCGGACAGGAACTACGAGCAGTACTTC.

The V and J genes are TRBV7-9 and TRBJ1-1; D may be TRBD1 (5 bases). The CDR3 totals 14 residues. V dropped 3 bases and J dropped 4 bases, with 12 bases sitting between them. The V gene's germline CDR1 is SEHNR and CDR2 FQNEAQ (reference sequence). CDR3 in DNA: TGTGCCAGCAGCTTCGGGGGGTTGGGCACTGAAGCTTTCTTT. Protein product: CASSFGGLGTEAFF.

The chain couples TRBV7-2 to TRBJ1-3; TRBD1 might be the D (6 bases). This CDR3 region has 16 residues. V was pared by 0 bases and J by 4 bases, with 13 bases between. Per germline, CDR1 SGHTA and CDR2 FQGNSA. In DNA, the CDR3 is TGTGCCAGCAGCTTAGCATCCGGGACACTAGGAAACACCATATATTTT. This sequence encodes CASSLASGTLGNTIYF.

The genes are TRBV21-1 and TRBJ2-7; TRBD1, the table's D call, was not compared with the DNA. TRBV21-1 counts as a pseudogene. The CDR3 spans 17 residues. CDR3 bases: TGTGCCAGCAGCAACGAAGGGGCAGGGACAACCGTCTACGAGCAGTACTTC. Translating it yields CASSNEGAGTTVYEQYF.

CDR3 sequence (DNA): TGCGCCAGCAGTGAGGAATCGGTCAACACCGGGGAGCTGTTTTTT. Its protein is CASSEESVNTGELFF. The chain joins TRBV10-1 to TRBJ2-2; D is unclear. Germline loops: CDR1 WNHNN, CDR2 SYGVQD (reference sequence). The CDR3 has 15 residues. V was shortened by 2 bases and J by 2 bases, with 9 bases between the two germline ends.

This clone was observed a handful of times. The gene calls are TRBV4-2 and TRBJ2-7; D not certain. CDR1 and CDR2 from the germline V gene are LGHNA and YNFKEQ. This CDR3 is 13 amino acids long. V lost 4 bases and J lost 4, with 11 bases in between. The CDR3 DNA is TGTGCCAGCAGCCCATCCGCTTATTACGAGCAGTACTTC. Translating it yields CASSPSAYYEQYF.

The chain joins TRBV29-1 to TRBJ1-2; weak D call: TRBD1 (6 bases). Germline CDR1 and CDR2: SQVTM and ANQGSEA. The CDR3 is made up of 19 amino acids. The V and J ends lost 0 bases and 0 bases respectively, with 23 bases between them. The CDR3 region is CSVEDRFSAGRGPNYGYTF. The CDR3 coding sequence is TGCAGCGTTGAAGATCGGTTTAGTGCAGGGCGGGGGCCTAACTATGGCTACACCTTC.

The count of this clone is one. The rearrangement uses TRBV6-1 and TRBJ1-1; 7 positions agree with TRBD1. Per germline, CDR1 MNHNS and CDR2 SASEGT. Losses at the gene ends were 6 bases for V and 0 bases for J; bases not matched to a gene: 7. CDR3 length: 15 residues. The CDR3 DNA sequence: TGTGCCAGCAGAGCAGCCGGGACAGTGAACACTGAAGCTTTCTTT. It yields the protein CASRAAGTVNTEAFF.

This rearrangement joins TRBV4-1 to TRBJ2-3; 7 positions match TRBD1. Germline V gene data show CDR1 as MGHRA and CDR2 as YSYEKL. V gave up 5 bases and J gave up 5 bases; unmatched junction bases: 10. The CDR3 length is 15 residues. In DNA, the CDR3 is TGCGCCAGCAGCATAGCAGACAGGGCGGAAGATACGCAGTATTTT. Translated, it gives CASSIADRAEDTQYF.

The J gene is TRBJ1-2, the V gene TRBV5-4; 9 bases match TRBD1. Trimming removed 3 bases from V and 3 bases from J; junction bases left unmatched: 9. Per germline, CDR1 SGHNT and CDR2 YYREEE (reference sequence). This CDR3 has 16 amino acids. The CDR3 region has the DNA TGTGCCAGCAGCTCCGGGACAGGGAGCGCCTACTATGGCTACACCTTC. This encodes CASSSGTGSAYYGYTF.

This clone occurred once. The V and J genes are TRBV6-6 and TRBJ2-7; no definite D call. The CDR3 contains 12 residues. In germline, CDR1 is MNHNY, CDR2 SVGAGI (reference sequence). V was pared by 0 bases and J by 5 bases, with 5 bases between. CDR3 residues: CASSYSPDEQYF. DNA for the CDR3: TGTGCCAGCAGTTACTCTCCGGACGAGCAGTACTTC.

This clone showed up just a few times. The gene calls are TRBV9 and TRBJ1-1; D is unresolved. From germline, CDR1 is SGDLS and CDR2 YYNGEE. Trimming took 4 bases from V and 3 from J, leaving 13 bases between them. The CDR3 is made up of 14 amino acids. CDR3 sequence (DNA): TGTGCCAGCAGCAAAGATAGACGGGACACTGAAGCTTTCTTT. Amino acids: CASSKDRRDTEAFF.

The V and J genes are TRBV6-5 and TRBJ1-4; D might be TRBD1 (5 bases). There are 12 residues in the CDR3. V dropped 6 bases and J dropped 8 bases, with 10 bases sitting between them. The germline CDR1 and CDR2 sequences are MNHEY and SVGAGI. The CDR3 spells CASRRGREKLFF. The DNA for the CDR3 is TGTGCCAGCAGGCGGGGACGCGAAAAACTGTTTTTT.

This clone has just one count. The chain employs TRBV9 and TRBJ1-5; TRBD1 might be the D (5 bases). V lost 0 bases, J lost 7 bases, and 11 bases lay in between. The CDR3 sequence is 14 residues long. Germline CDR1 SGDLS, CDR2 YYNGEE. The CDR3 sequence is CASSVGGGYQPQHF. CDR3 sequence (DNA): TGTGCCAGCAGCGTAGGGGGGGGGTACCAGCCCCAGCATTTT.

The rearrangement links TRBV7-2 to TRBJ1-2; the D gene is possibly TRBD1 (6 bases). The CDR3 spans 13 residues. From germline, CDR1 is SGHTA and CDR2 FQGNSA. Trimming pared 1 base from V and 3 bases from J, leaving 6 bases between. CDR3 DNA sequence: TGTGCCAGCAGCTTAGGGACAGACTATGGCTACACCTTC. The encoded protein is CASSLGTDYGYTF.

J is TRBJ2-3 and V is TRBV27, with 12 nucleotides matching TRBD2. Germline CDR1 and CDR2: MNHEY and SMNVEV (reference sequence). CDR3 length: 18 residues. Trimming at V came to 6 bases and at J to 1 base, leaving 11 bases not matched to a gene. This chain's CDR3 is CASRTRTSGIGGTDTQYF. As DNA, the CDR3 is TGTGCCAGCAGAACCAGGACTAGCGGGATCGGCGGCACAGATACGCAGTATTTT.

The sample holds one count of this clone. This chain uses TRBV7-3 with TRBJ2-5; D unresolved. The ends were cut back, 3 bases at V and 5 bases at J, with 10 bases in the middle. This CDR3 spans 13 amino acids. Germline V gene lookup returns CDR1 SGHTA and CDR2 FQGTGA. CDR3 sequence (DNA): TGTGCCAGCAGCTTTGGTCCGTCGGAGACCCAGTACTTC. Amino acid sequence: CASSFGPSETQYF.

The chain couples TRBV9 to TRBJ2-1; D possibly corresponds to TRBD2 (6 bases). CDR1 and CDR2 (germline): SGDLS, YYNGEE. This CDR3 has 17 residues. V was shortened by 3 bases and J by 8 bases, with 24 bases between the two germline ends. The DNA for the CDR3 is TGTGCCAGCAGCGCCCTCAAGATGGGAGTCGGCGGGGATGAGCAGTTCTTC. As protein: CASSALKMGVGGDEQFF.